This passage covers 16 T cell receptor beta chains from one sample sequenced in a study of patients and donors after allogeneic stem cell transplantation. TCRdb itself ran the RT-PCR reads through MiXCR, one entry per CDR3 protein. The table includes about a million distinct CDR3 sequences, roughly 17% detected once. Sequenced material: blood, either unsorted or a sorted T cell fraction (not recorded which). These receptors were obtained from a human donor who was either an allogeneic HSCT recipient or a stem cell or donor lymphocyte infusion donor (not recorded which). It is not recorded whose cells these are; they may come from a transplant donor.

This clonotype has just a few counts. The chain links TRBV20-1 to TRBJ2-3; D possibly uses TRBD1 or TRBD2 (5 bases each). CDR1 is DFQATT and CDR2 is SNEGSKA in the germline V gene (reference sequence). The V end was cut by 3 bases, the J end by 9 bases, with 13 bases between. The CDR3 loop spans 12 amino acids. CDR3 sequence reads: CSASSARETQYF. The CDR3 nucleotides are TGCAGTGCTAGTAGCGCCAGGGAGACGCAGTATTTT.

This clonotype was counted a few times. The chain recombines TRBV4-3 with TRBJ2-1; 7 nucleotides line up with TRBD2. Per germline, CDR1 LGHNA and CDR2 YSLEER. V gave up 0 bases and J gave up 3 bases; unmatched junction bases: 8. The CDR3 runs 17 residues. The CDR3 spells CASSQDLRGGFYNEQFF. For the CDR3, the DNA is TGCGCCAGCAGCCAAGACCTTCGCGGGGGATTCTACAATGAGCAGTTCTTC.

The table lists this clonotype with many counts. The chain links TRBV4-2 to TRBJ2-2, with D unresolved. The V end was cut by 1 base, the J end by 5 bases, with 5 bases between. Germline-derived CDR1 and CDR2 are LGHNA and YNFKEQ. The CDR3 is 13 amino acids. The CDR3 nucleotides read TGTGCCAGCAGCCAAGGTGGGACCGGGGAGCTGTTTTTT. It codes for CASSQGGTGELFF.

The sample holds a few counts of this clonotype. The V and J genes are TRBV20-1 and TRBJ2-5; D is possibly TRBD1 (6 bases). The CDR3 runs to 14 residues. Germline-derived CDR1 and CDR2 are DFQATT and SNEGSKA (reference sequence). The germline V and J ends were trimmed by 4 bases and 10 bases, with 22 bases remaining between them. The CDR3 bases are TGCAGTGCTACCCCCTTTACAGGGCTTGAGGACCAGTACTTC. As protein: CSATPFTGLEDQYF.

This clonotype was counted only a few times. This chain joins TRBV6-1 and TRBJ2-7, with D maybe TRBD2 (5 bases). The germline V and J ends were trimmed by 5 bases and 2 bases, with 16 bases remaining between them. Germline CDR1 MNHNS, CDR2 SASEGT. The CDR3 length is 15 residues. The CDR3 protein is CASSREPGRAYEQYF. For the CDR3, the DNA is TGTGCCAGCAGTCGGGAACCAGGTCGGGCCTACGAGCAGTACTTC.

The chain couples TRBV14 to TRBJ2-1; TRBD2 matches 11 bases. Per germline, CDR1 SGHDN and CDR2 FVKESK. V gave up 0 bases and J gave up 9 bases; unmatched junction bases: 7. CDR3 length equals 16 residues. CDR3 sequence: CASSQDSSGRFSEQFF. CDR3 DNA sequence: TGTGCCAGCAGCCAAGATTCTAGCGGGAGGTTCAGTGAGCAGTTCTTC.

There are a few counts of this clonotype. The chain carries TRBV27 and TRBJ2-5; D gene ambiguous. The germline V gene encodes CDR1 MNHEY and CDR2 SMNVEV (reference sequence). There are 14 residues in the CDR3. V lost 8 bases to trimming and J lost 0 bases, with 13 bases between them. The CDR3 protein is CASRQMAYQETQYF. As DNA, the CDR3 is TGTGCCAGCCGCCAAATGGCGTACCAAGAGACCCAGTACTTC.

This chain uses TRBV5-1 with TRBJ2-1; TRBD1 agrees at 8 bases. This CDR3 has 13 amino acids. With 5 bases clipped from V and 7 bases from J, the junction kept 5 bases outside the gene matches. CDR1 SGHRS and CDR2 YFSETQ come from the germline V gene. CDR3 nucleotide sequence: TGCGCCAGCAGAAACAGGGGGGCGAATGAGCAGTTCTTC. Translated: CASRNRGANEQFF.

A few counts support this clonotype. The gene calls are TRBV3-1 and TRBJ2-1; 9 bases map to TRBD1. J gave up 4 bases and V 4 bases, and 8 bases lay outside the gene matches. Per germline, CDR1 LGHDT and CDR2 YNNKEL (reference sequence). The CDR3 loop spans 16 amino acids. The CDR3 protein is CASSLRRGQGYNEQFF. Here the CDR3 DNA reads TGTGCCAGCAGCCTCCGTAGGGGACAGGGTTACAATGAGCAGTTCTTC.

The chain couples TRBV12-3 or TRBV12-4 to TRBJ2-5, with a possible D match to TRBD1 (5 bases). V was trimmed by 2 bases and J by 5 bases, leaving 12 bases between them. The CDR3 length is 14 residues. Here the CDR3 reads CASSLLTAGETQYF. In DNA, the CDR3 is TGTGCCAGCAGTTTATTGACCGCAGGGGAGACCCAGTACTTC.

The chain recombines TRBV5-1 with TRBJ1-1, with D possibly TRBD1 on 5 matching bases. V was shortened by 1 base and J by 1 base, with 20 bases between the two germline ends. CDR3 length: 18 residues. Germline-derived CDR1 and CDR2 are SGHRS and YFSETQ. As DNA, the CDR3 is TGCGCCAGCAGCTTGCTTAGTAGGGGCCCAGATGGGAACACTGAAGCTTTCTTT. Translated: CASSLLSRGPDGNTEAFF.

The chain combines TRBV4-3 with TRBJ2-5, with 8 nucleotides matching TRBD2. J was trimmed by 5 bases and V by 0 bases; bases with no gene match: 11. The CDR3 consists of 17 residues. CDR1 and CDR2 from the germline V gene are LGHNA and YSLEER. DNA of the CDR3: TGCGCCAGCAGCCAAGAAGAGGGCACTAGCGGCCCGGAGACCCAGTACTTC. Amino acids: CASSQEEGTSGPETQYF.

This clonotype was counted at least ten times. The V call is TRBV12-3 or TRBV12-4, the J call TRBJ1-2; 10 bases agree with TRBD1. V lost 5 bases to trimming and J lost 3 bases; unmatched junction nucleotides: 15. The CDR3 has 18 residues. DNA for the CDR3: TGTGCCAGCAGTCTCACCGGGACAGGGGTCCAATCGTACTATGGCTACACCTTC. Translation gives CASSLTGTGVQSYYGYTF.

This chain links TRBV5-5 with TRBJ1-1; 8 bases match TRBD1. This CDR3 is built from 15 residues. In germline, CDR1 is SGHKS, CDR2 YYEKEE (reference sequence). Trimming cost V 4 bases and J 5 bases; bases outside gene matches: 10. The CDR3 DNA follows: TGTGCCAGCAGCCCAGGGGGCCTGGGGTTGACTGAAGCTTTCTTT. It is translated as CASSPGGLGLTEAFF.

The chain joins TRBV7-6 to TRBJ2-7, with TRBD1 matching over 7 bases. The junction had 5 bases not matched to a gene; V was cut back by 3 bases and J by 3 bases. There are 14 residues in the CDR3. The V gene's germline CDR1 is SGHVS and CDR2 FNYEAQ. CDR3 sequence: CASSFRDSHYEQYF. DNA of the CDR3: TGTGCCAGCAGCTTCCGGGACAGCCACTACGAGCAGTACTTC.

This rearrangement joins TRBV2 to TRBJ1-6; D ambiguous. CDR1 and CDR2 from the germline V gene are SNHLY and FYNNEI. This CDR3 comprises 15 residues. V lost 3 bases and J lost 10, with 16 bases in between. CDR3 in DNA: TGTGCCAGCAGTGAGGAGGGAGGAGGCGGGTCACCCCTCCACTTT. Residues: CASSEEGGGGSPLHF.